This TCR beta chain was captured in a study of shared clonotypes between healthy human individuals. Assay: immunoSEQ multiplex PCR; the TCRdb copy retains only in-frame clones and omits some. The data contain about 1.1 million clones, 75% to 80% of them seen just once; the ten biggest clones take up 0.5% to 0.6%. The CDR3 consists of 16 residues. Germline V lookup: CDR1 SGHTA, CDR2 FQGNSA. Unmatched junction bases numbered 11, after V lost 5 bases and J lost 1 base. The TCR comes from a man aged 18 to 35 in good health. Some clones in this sample may be carry-over from other donors' samples. V gene TRBV7-2 combines with J gene TRBJ2-7; 7 bases line up with TRBD1. Sequenced input: memory CD4+ T cells from PBMCs. Described subset: CD45RA-negative fraction. CDR3 nucleotide sequence: TGTGCCAGCAGCCCCGGCCGGGGACAGATATCCTACGAGCAGTACTTC. As protein: CASSPGRGQISYEQYF.